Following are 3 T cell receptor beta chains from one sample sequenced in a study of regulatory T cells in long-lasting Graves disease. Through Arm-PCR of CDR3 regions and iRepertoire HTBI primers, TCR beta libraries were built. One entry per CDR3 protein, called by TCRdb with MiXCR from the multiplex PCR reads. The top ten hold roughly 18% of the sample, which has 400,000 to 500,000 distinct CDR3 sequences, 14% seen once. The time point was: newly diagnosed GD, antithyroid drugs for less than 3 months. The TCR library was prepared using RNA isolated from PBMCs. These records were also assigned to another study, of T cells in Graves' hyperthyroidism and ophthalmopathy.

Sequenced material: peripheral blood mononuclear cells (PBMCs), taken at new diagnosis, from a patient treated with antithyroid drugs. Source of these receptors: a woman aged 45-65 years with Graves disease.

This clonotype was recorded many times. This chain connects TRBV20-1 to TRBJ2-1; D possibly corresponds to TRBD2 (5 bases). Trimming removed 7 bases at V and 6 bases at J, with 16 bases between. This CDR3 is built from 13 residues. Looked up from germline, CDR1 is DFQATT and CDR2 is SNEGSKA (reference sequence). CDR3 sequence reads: CSDGDPLSNEQFF. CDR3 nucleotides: TGCAGTGACGGGGATCCCCTAAGCAATGAGCAGTTCTTC.

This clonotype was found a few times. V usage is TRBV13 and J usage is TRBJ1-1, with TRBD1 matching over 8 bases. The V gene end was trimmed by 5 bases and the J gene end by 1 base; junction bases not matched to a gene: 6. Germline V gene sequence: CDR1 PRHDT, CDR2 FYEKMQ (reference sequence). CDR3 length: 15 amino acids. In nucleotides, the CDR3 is TGTGCCAGCAGCATAGACAGGGGACGGAACACTGAAGCTTTCTTT. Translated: CASSIDRGRNTEAFF.

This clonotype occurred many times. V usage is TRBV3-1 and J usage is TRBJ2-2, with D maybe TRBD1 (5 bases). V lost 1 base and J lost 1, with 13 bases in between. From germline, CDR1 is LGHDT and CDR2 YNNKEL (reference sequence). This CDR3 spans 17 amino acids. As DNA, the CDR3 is TGTGCCAGCAGCCAAGCAGCCGCCCAGGGGAACACCGGGGAGCTGTTTTTT. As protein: CASSQAAAQGNTGELFF.